Each of the 26 T cell receptor beta chains below was sequenced from the same sample in a study of cytomegalovirus exposure and HLA in healthy donors. Primers included in the PCR were 60 Vbeta and 13 Jbeta primers. Method: immunoSEQ multiplex PCR; TCRdb's copy keeps in-frame clones and lacks some. The sample shows 55,000 to 85,000 clones, roughly 90% of them seen only once. The specimen sequenced was PBMCs. The receptors stem from a woman younger than 45 in good health and CMV-seronegative.

This rearrangement joins TRBV15 to TRBJ2-5; D might be TRBD2 (5 bases). Trimming left V 0 bases short and J 1 base short, with 9 bases between. This CDR3 is built from 15 residues. The germline gives CDR1 LNHNV, CDR2 YYDKDF (reference sequence). CDR3 protein: CATSRDGGLQETQYF. The CDR3 DNA sequence: TGTGCCACCAGCAGAGATGGAGGCCTCCAAGAGACCCAGTACTTC.

This chain connects TRBV7-2 to TRBJ2-7; 10 bases match TRBD1. V lost 6 bases, J lost 5 bases, and 4 bases stayed unmatched. Germline V gene data show CDR1 as SGHTA and CDR2 as FQGNSA. The CDR3 spans 13 residues. Here the CDR3 reads CASRTGGADEQYF. CDR3 coding DNA: TGTGCCAGCAGGACAGGGGGCGCGGACGAGCAGTACTTC.

This chain uses TRBV6-1 with TRBJ1-5, with a weak D call TRBD1 (5 bases). Germline V gene data show CDR1 as MNHNS and CDR2 as SASEGT. This CDR3 spans 16 amino acids. The germline V and J ends were trimmed by 0 bases and 0 bases, with 9 bases remaining between them. CDR3 region: CASSEAYRHSNQPQHF. DNA for the CDR3: TGTGCCAGCAGTGAAGCCTACAGGCATAGCAATCAGCCCCAGCATTTT.

The chain uses TRBV27 and TRBJ2-7, with TRBD1 matching 8 bases. Trimming cost V 5 bases and J 6 bases; bases outside gene matches: 12. CDR3 length: 15 residues. CDR1 and CDR2 from the germline V gene are MNHEY and SMNVEV (reference sequence). The CDR3 DNA is TGTGCCAGCAGTCGCGCCGGGACAGGTTTGCGCGAGCAGTACTTC. Amino acid sequence: CASSRAGTGLREQYF.

This chain joins TRBV6-5 and TRBJ2-2, with 7 bases matching TRBD2. V lost 0 bases and J lost 4; bases outside the gene matches: 5. The CDR3 is 16 residues long. Looked up from germline, CDR1 is MNHEY and CDR2 is SVGAGI. The CDR3 DNA sequence: TGTGCCAGCAGTTACTCGGGCGGGAGTCGCACCGGGGAGCTGTTTTTT. Its translation is CASSYSGGSRTGELFF.

V is TRBV11-2 and J is TRBJ2-7; 9 nucleotides agree with TRBD2. The CDR3 has 14 amino acids. Germline V gene lookup returns CDR1 SGHAT and CDR2 FQNNGV. V shed 5 bases, J shed 6 bases, and the junction held 8 bases outside the gene matches. CDR3 amino acids: CASSPDPLAGEQYF. The CDR3 DNA is TGTGCCAGCAGCCCGGATCCACTAGCGGGCGAGCAGTACTTC.

For this clone: Other DNA sequences in the sample encode the same CDR3. J is TRBJ2-2 and V is TRBV27; no firm D call. The CDR3 is 16 residues long. CDR1 is MNHEY, CDR2 SMNVEV, per germline (reference sequence). Trimming took 4 bases from V and 2 from J, leaving 14 bases between them. The CDR3 is CASSYLGGLNTGELFF. The CDR3 coding sequence is TGTGCCAGCAGTTATCTTGGCGGCCTTAACACCGGGGAGCTGTTTTTT.

This chain joins TRBV6-5 and TRBJ1-6; D might be TRBD1 (6 bases). This CDR3 region has 16 residues. Trimming cost V 0 bases and J 13 bases, with 19 bases left between them. Germline values: CDR1 MNHEY, CDR2 SVGAGI. CDR3 region: CASSYSFPGVGSPLHF. The DNA for the CDR3 is TGTGCCAGCAGTTACTCGTTTCCAGGGGTGGGGTCGCCCCTCCACTTT.

CDR3 protein: CASSPPWREGRGYEQYF. For the CDR3, the DNA is TGTGCCAGCAGTCCCCCGTGGCGGGAGGGAAGAGGCTACGAGCAGTACTTC. V is TRBV27 and J is TRBJ2-7, with TRBD2 identical over 9 bases. Germline CDR1 is MNHEY and CDR2 is SMNVEV (reference sequence). This CDR3 contains 17 residues. The V gene end was trimmed by 5 bases and the J gene end by 3 bases; junction bases not matched to a gene: 14.

This chain joins TRBV28 and TRBJ2-1; possible D gene TRBD2, 6 bases. The CDR3 spans 16 residues. Trimming removed 6 bases at V and 6 bases at J, with 21 bases between. Germline loops: CDR1 MDHEN, CDR2 SYDVKM. This CDR3 is CASSPPGGGVGNEQFF. CDR3 bases: TGTGCCAGCAGCCCCCCAGGCGGCGGGGTTGGCAATGAGCAGTTCTTC.

The J gene is TRBJ1-1, the V gene TRBV5-1; D uncertain. Germline CDR1 reads SGHRS; CDR2 reads YFSETQ. Trimming stripped 2 bases from V and 0 bases from J, with 8 bases between. The CDR3 covers 14 residues. CDR3 in amino acids: CASSLEHLNTEAFF. The CDR3 nucleotides read TGCGCCAGCAGCTTAGAACACCTGAACACTGAAGCTTTCTTT. Drawing the rest from reference TRBV5-1 and TRBJ1-1, the complete variable domain is KAGVTQTPRYLIKTRGQQVTLSCSPISGHRSVSWYQQTPGQGLQFLFEYFSETQRNKGNFPGRFSGRQFSNSRSEMNVSTLELGDSALYLCASSLEHLNTEAFFGQGTRLTVV.

The rearrangement joins TRBV10-2 to TRBJ1-4; tentatively, D is TRBD1 (5 bases). The CDR3 is 13 amino acids. Trimming left V 2 bases short and J 7 bases short, with 8 bases between. Germline V gene data show CDR1 as WSHSY and CDR2 as SAAADI. This CDR3 reads CASSEDRSEKLFF. For the CDR3, the DNA is TGCGCCAGCAGTGAGGACAGATCTGAAAAACTGTTTTTT.

The rearrangement links TRBV5-1 to TRBJ1-3; 9 positions agree with TRBD1. The CDR3 is 15 residues long. The V and J ends lost 2 bases and 9 bases, in that order; junction bases with no gene match: 9. Germline assignment: CDR1 SGHRS and CDR2 YFSETQ. In DNA form, the CDR3 reads TGCGCCAGCAGCTTAGCCGTGGGACAGGGAGGCACCATATATTTT. Protein product: CASSLAVGQGGTIYF.

The chain combines TRBV2 with TRBJ2-7; the D is unclear. Germline assignment: CDR1 SNHLY and CDR2 FYNNEI. V was trimmed by 8 bases and J by 2 bases, leaving 7 bases between them. The CDR3 loop spans 11 amino acids. CDR3 sequence: CASRETYEQYF. CDR3 nucleotide sequence: TGTGCCAGCCGAGAAACCTACGAGCAGTACTTC.

The chain is built from TRBV5-6 and TRBJ2-7, with D possibly matching TRBD1 (6 bases). Germline V gene lookup returns CDR1 SGHDT and CDR2 YYEEEE. Between the trimmed V and J ends, which lost 3 bases and 1 base, there was a span of 8 bases. The CDR3 consists of 13 residues. As DNA, the CDR3 is TGTGCCAGCAGCTATGGACAGTCCTACGAGCAGTACTTC. It translates to CASSYGQSYEQYF.

The CDR3: CASSRYQGNDEQYF. For the CDR3, the DNA is TGTGCCAGCAGCCGATATCAGGGAAATGACGAGCAGTACTTC. The chain is built from TRBV7-6 and TRBJ2-7; D is possibly TRBD1 (5 bases). V was shortened by 5 bases and J by 5 bases, with 16 bases between the two germline ends. This CDR3 region has 14 residues. CDR1 and CDR2 from the germline V gene are SGHVS and FNYEAQ.

The chain employs TRBV4-1 and TRBJ1-2, with TRBD1 matching 10 bases. CDR1 MGHRA and CDR2 YSYEKL come from the germline V gene. After removal of 4 bases from V and 4 bases from J, the junction contained 9 bases not matched to a gene. This CDR3 has 16 residues. CDR3 in amino acids: CASSPGTGVMGYGYTF. The CDR3 DNA follows: TGCGCCAGCAGCCCCGGGACAGGGGTAATGGGCTATGGCTACACCTTC.

The chain uses TRBV7-3 and TRBJ2-1; 7 nucleotides agree with TRBD1. The CDR3 is made up of 17 amino acids. Germline V gene sequence: CDR1 SGHTA, CDR2 FQGTGA. Germline trimming cut 1 base from V and 5 bases from J; bases unmatched to any gene: 11. The CDR3 reads CASSLIGTDRSDNEQFF. For the CDR3, the DNA is TGTGCCAGCAGCTTAATTGGGACAGACCGGTCGGACAATGAGCAGTTCTTC.

This chain links TRBV19 with TRBJ1-1, with D possibly matching TRBD1 (6 bases). Germline CDR1 reads LNHDA; CDR2 reads SQIVND (reference sequence). The CDR3 has 14 residues. V shed 2 bases and J shed 10 bases, with 17 bases lying between them. The CDR3 region is CASSIRTAPRSAFF. CDR3 DNA: TGTGCCAGTAGTATAAGGACAGCGCCGCGATCAGCTTTCTTT.

The chain employs TRBV6-1 and TRBJ1-5; D might be TRBD1 (6 bases). The CDR3 consists of 16 residues. Germline CDR1 and CDR2: MNHNS and SASEGT. Between the trimmed V and J ends, which lost 4 bases and 7 bases, there was a span of 20 bases. CDR3 bases: TGTGCCAGCAGTGGTACGGGGACAATAAAATGGCAGCCCCAGCATTTT. This encodes CASSGTGTIKWQPQHF.

The J gene is TRBJ2-1, the V gene TRBV28; TRBD2 agrees at 9 bases. Trimming removed 3 bases from V and 9 bases from J; junction bases left unmatched: 6. The CDR3 is made up of 14 amino acids. Germline lookup yields CDR1 MDHEN and CDR2 SYDVKM. Here the CDR3 reads CASSFGREGGEQFF. The CDR3 DNA sequence: TGTGCCAGCAGTTTCGGGCGGGAGGGGGGTGAGCAGTTCTTC.

The chain uses TRBV7-9 and TRBJ2-7; the match to TRBD2 covers 13 bases. The CDR3 covers 15 residues. Germline CDR1 is SEHNR and CDR2 is FQNEAQ (reference sequence). V dropped 5 bases and J dropped 4; count of bases not matched to a gene: 5. CDR3 amino acids: CASSKGLAGIYEQYF. Here the CDR3 DNA reads TGTGCCAGCAGCAAGGGACTAGCGGGGATTTACGAGCAGTACTTC.

This chain joins TRBV7-8 and TRBJ2-7; the match to TRBD2 covers 9 bases. This CDR3 has 15 amino acids. The germline gives CDR1 SGHVS, CDR2 FQNEAQ. With 3 bases clipped from V and 1 base from J, the junction kept 4 bases outside the gene matches. This chain's CDR3 is CASSFGLAGSYEQYF. Here the CDR3 DNA reads TGTGCCAGCAGCTTCGGGCTAGCGGGGTCCTACGAGCAGTACTTC.

V is TRBV2 and J is TRBJ2-1; the match to TRBD2 covers 14 bases. Looked up from germline, CDR1 is SNHLY and CDR2 is FYNNEI. V shed 5 bases, J shed 7 bases, and the junction held 4 bases outside the gene matches. This CDR3 has 15 residues. The CDR3 spells CASSLGLAGGNEQFF. CDR3 DNA sequence: TGTGCCAGCAGTCTAGGACTAGCGGGAGGAAATGAGCAGTTCTTC.

The chain uses TRBV4-2 and TRBJ1-4, with 7 bases fitting TRBD1. The CDR3 has 15 amino acids. Germline lookup yields CDR1 LGHNA and CDR2 YNFKEQ. V was pared by 3 bases and J by 8 bases, with 9 bases of the junction left unmatched. CDR3 bases: TGTGCCAGCAGCCACTTCGACAGGGTAGGAGAAAAACTGTTTTTT. Amino acid sequence: CASSHFDRVGEKLFF.

V usage is TRBV15 and J usage is TRBJ2-3; 10 bases are shared with TRBD1. The CDR3 totals 22 residues. CDR1 LNHNV and CDR2 YYDKDF come from the germline V gene (reference sequence). J lost 1 base, V lost 1 base, and 20 bases had no gene match. The CDR3 DNA sequence: TGTGCCACCAGCAGAGGGGACCCAATCCGGGACAGGGGATTCGACGGCACAGATACGCAGTATTTT. Protein product: CATSRGDPIRDRGFDGTDTQYF. Using reference TRBV15 and TRBJ2-3 for the parts outside the CDR3, the full variable domain is DAMVIQNPRYQVTQFGKPVTLSCSQTLNHNVMYWYQQKSSQAPKLLFHYYDKDFNNEADTPDNFQSRRPNTSFCFLDIRSPGLGDTAMYLCATSRGDPIRDRGFDGTDTQYFGPGTRLTVL.